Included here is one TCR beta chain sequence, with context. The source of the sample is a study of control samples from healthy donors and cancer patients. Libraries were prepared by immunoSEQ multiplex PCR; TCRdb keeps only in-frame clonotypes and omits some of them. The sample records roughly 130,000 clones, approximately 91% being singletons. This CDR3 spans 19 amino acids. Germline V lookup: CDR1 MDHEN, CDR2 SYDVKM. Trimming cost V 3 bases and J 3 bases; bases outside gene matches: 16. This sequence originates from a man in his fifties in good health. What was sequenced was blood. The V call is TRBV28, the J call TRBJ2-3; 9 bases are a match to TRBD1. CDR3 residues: CASSFEQGAREGLTDTQYF. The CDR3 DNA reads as TGTGCCAGCAGTTTCGAACAGGGGGCGAGGGAGGGCCTGACAGATACGCAGTATTTT.